This T cell receptor beta chain was profiled in a study of technical replicates of blood from several donors (dated by TCRdb to the late 2010s). CDR1 SGHVS and CDR2 FQNEAQ are derived from the germline V gene. V trim: 3 bases; J trim: 3 bases; unmatched bases: 4. From the cysteine through the phenylalanine, the CDR3 covers 16 amino acids. The entry retains the CDR3 DNA only, 48 bases that are in frame from base 1. Libraries were built with the immunoSEQ multiplex PCR assay. Sourced from immuneACCESS, this table was stored by TCRdb with only in-frame sequences that have V and J called. A share of the clones is absent; for the studies checked, an unresolved V gene accounts for under half, and the remainder has no known explanation. Recorded for this sample are tens of thousands of clones; 90% to 95% of them occurred a single time. Jointly, the top ten make up around 0.25% of the sample. Points on this clone: Its antigen is currently not known. Base qualities are missing; no much larger clone stands one base away.

The specimen was T cells isolated from PBMCs. The chain employs TRBV7-8 and TRBJ1-5; TRBD1 fits 11 bases in the junction. The clonotype was recovered from a human donor in good health. The CDR3 amino acid sequence is: CASSFGTGGINQPQHF. The sequence in DNA is TGTGCCAGCAGCTTTGGGACAGGGGGAATCAATCAGCCCCAGCATTTT.